The present TCR beta chain was sequenced within a study of T cells after yellow fever vaccination. The wider study: By means of CD3, CD45RA, CCR7 and CD95, the EM, EMRA, CM and Tscm memory subsets were sorted.

This clonotype was observed many times. General study results and limits: Clones from primary vaccination mostly reappeared after the booster (about 97% CD4, over 85% CD8). Though weaker, the secondary response peaked faster, on day 5 versus 15.

The 5'RACE template-switching step produced TCR cDNA and added a universal primer site and UMIs. TCRdb processed the 5' RACE reads anew with MiXCR; each CDR3 protein has one entry. Among tens of thousands of distinct CDR3 sequences listed, about 6.6% were seen once. V lost 3 bases to trimming and J lost 4 bases, with 13 bases between them. The CDR3 is 13 residues long. The germline gives CDR1 DFQATT, CDR2 SNEGSKA (reference sequence). This chain connects TRBV20-1 to TRBJ2-7; a possible D gene is TRBD1 (6 bases). This receptor was identified in a man aged 18 to 35 who received the YFV17D yellow fever vaccine. The sample in question was PBMCs, either bulk or a sorted T-cell subset (CD4+, CD8+, memory, or dextramer-sorted; not recorded which), obtained on the day of the first yellow fever vaccination. CDR3 protein: CSASYPRGYEQYF. The CDR3 coding sequence is TGCAGTGCTAGTTACCCAAGGGGGTACGAGCAGTACTTC.